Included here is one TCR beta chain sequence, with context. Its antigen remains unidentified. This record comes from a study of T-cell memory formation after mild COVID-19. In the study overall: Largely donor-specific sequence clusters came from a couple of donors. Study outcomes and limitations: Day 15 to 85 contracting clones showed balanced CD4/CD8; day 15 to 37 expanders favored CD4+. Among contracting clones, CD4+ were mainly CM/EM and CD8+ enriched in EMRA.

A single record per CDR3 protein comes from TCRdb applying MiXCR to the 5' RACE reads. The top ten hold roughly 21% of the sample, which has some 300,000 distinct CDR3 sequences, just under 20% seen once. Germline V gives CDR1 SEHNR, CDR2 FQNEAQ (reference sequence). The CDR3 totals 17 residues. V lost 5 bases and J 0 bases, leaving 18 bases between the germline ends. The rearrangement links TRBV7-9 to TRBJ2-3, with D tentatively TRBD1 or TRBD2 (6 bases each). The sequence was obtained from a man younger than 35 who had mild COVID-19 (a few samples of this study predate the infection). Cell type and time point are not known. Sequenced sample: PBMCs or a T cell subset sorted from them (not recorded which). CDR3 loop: CASSQRRGGSSTDTQYF. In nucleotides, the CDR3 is TGTGCCAGCAGCCAACGTCGAGGGGGGTCTAGCACAGATACGCAGTATTTT.